The 14 T cell receptor beta chains presented below share a single source sample, sequenced in a study of cytotoxic CD8 clonotypes in ibrutinib-treated CLL. Produced via immunoSEQ multiplex PCR; TCRdb's table is partial and in-frame only. The data contain 150,000 or so clones, 70% to 85% of them singletons. The sequences come from PBMCs, collected after 12 months of ibrutinib treatment. Receptors were obtained from a human donor with chronic lymphocytic leukemia.

The chain has TRBV29-1 and TRBJ2-7; 8 bases are a match to TRBD1. J lost 4 bases, V lost 4 bases, and 9 bases had no gene match. CDR3 length: 14 amino acids. The germline V gene has CDR1 SQVTM and CDR2 ANQGSEA. The CDR3 spells CSVALDRVPYEQYF. The CDR3 coding sequence is TGCAGCGTTGCCTTGGACAGGGTACCATACGAGCAGTACTTC.

This chain joins TRBV29-1 and TRBJ2-7, with D perhaps given as TRBD1 or TRBD2 (5 bases each). V dropped 5 bases and J dropped 4 bases, with 18 bases sitting between them. This CDR3 comprises 14 residues. The germline V gene encodes CDR1 SQVTM and CDR2 ANQGSEA. The CDR3 protein is CSVSGAVAHYEQYF. The CDR3 DNA is TGCAGCGTTTCCGGGGCAGTCGCCCATTACGAGCAGTACTTC.

This clone was detected a few times. The V call is TRBV11-3, the J call TRBJ2-1; D unclear. Germline V gene data show CDR1 as SGHNT and CDR2 as YENEEA. The V and J ends lost 0 bases and 6 bases respectively, with 6 bases between them. This CDR3 region has 13 residues. The CDR3: CASSLEQRNEQFF. CDR3 in DNA: TGTGCCAGCAGCTTAGAACAGCGCAATGAGCAGTTCTTC.

This clone was seen a handful of times. The chain carries TRBV18 and TRBJ1-2; 8 bases are a match to TRBD1. The V gene end was trimmed by 3 bases and the J gene end by 6 bases; junction bases not matched to a gene: 3. The CDR3 extends over 13 amino acids. The germline gives CDR1 KGHSH, CDR2 LQKENI. The CDR3 region has the DNA TGTGCCAGCTCACCGGACAGGGTGAATGGCTACACCTTC. Translation gives CASSPDRVNGYTF.

This chain uses TRBV7-3 with TRBJ1-5, with no clear D. CDR1 and CDR2 from the germline V gene are SGHTA and FQGTGA. This CDR3 region has 15 residues. Trimming cost V 2 bases and J 0 bases, with 8 bases left between them. This CDR3 reads CASSLGRYSNQPQHF. The DNA of the CDR3 is TGTGCCAGCAGCTTAGGTCGTTATAGCAATCAGCCCCAGCATTTT.

This chain connects TRBV4-1 to TRBJ1-5; unclear D gene. This CDR3 has 17 amino acids. Trimming shortened V by 0 bases and J by 7 bases, and 19 bases separated the two germline ends. From germline, CDR1 is MGHRA and CDR2 YSYEKL. CDR3 sequence reads: CASSQDGYVYGEQPQHF. CDR3 DNA sequence: TGCGCCAGCAGCCAAGACGGGTACGTCTACGGGGAGCAGCCCCAGCATTTT.

V is TRBV7-8 and J is TRBJ2-5, with TRBD2 identical over 11 bases. The CDR3 runs to 20 residues. Germline loops: CDR1 SGHVS, CDR2 FQNEAQ. With V trimmed by 1 base and J by 2 bases, 15 bases remained unmatched. For the CDR3, the DNA is TGTGCCAGCAGCTTAGGTTCCTTTTGGGGGACTAGCGGCAGACAAGAGACCCAGTACTTC. This translates into CASSLGSFWGTSGRQETQYF.

This chain connects TRBV6-1 to TRBJ1-2; D remains ambiguous. The CDR3 is made up of 15 amino acids. Trimming took off 4 bases at V and 8 bases at J, with 20 bases between the two ends. CDR1 MNHNS and CDR2 SASEGT come from the germline V gene. In DNA form, the CDR3 reads TGTGCCAGCAGTGCCGGAAACCGCGCGCAAAGAGGCTACACCTTC. Its protein product is CASSAGNRAQRGYTF.

The rearrangement links TRBV7-2 to TRBJ2-7, with TRBD2 matching 10 bases. The J segment lost 1 base and the V segment lost 3 bases, leaving 9 bases of the junction unmatched. CDR1 is SGHTA, CDR2 FQGNSA, per germline. This CDR3 comprises 17 residues. CDR3 sequence: CASSFRSGGLGSYEQYF. CDR3 in DNA: TGTGCCAGCAGCTTTCGTAGCGGGGGGCTGGGGTCCTACGAGCAGTACTTC.

J is TRBJ2-3 and V is TRBV19; the match to TRBD2 covers 8 bases. Looked up from germline, CDR1 is LNHDA and CDR2 is SQIVND (reference sequence). After removal of 4 bases from V and 2 bases from J, the junction contained 8 bases not matched to a gene. The CDR3 has 16 amino acids. DNA for the CDR3: TGTGCCAGTAGTAACCCACGCGGGGGGAACACAGATACGCAGTATTTT. Translated: CASSNPRGGNTDTQYF.

CDR3: CASSVDGLAGDALFF. The CDR3 DNA is TGTGCCAGCAGCGTAGATGGTCTAGCGGGGGATGCACTGTTCTTC. The gene calls are TRBV9 and TRBJ2-1, with 10 bases aligning to TRBD2. Germline V lookup: CDR1 SGDLS, CDR2 YYNGEE. The CDR3 totals 15 residues. V was clipped by 0 bases and J by 15 bases; unmatched bases: 12. Full variable domain (missing parts from reference TRBV9 and TRBJ2-1): DSGVTQTPKHLITATGQRVTLRCSPRSGDLSVYWYQQSLDQGLQFLIQYYNGEERAKGNILERFSAQQFPDLHSELNLSSLELGDSALYFCASSVDGLAGDALFFGPGTRLTVL.

The chain uses TRBV21-1 and TRBJ1-5; TRBD1, the D gene given by the table, was not confirmed from the DNA. TRBV21-1 is assigned pseudogene status. There are 18 residues in the CDR3. The CDR3 is CASSTRTGTELGNQPQHF. The CDR3 coding sequence is TGTGCCAGCAGCACAAGGACAGGTACTGAGCTCGGCAATCAGCCCCAGCATTTT.

The chain carries TRBV25-1 and TRBJ1-4; D call uncertain. The CDR3 contains 14 residues. The V and J ends lost 3 bases and 8 bases respectively, with 13 bases between them. In germline, CDR1 is MGHDK, CDR2 SYGVNS. CDR3 sequence (DNA): TGTGCCAGCAGTGATGGGCAGTCGCTAGAAAAACTGTTTTTT. This codes for CASSDGQSLEKLFF.

This clone was seen a handful of times. The chain couples TRBV7-9 to TRBJ2-2, with 10 bases lining up with TRBD1. There are 16 residues in the CDR3. The V gene end was trimmed by 5 bases and the J gene end by 7 bases; junction bases not matched to a gene: 10. The germline CDR1 and CDR2 sequences are SEHNR and FQNEAQ (reference sequence). This chain's CDR3 is CASSQAGTGEIGELFF. The CDR3 DNA is TGTGCCAGCAGCCAAGCCGGGACAGGGGAGATCGGGGAGCTGTTTTTT.